This T cell receptor (beta chain) was retrieved from a study of early T cells in non-severe SARS-CoV-2 infection. Study overall: Sequencing of bulk RNA from unsorted whole blood was done, without chain pairing.

This clonotype occurred many times. Germline V gene sequence: CDR1 MNHNY, CDR2 SVGAGI (reference sequence). V was clipped by 2 bases and J by 1 base, with 6 bases between them. The CDR3 loop spans 14 amino acids. TCRdb fed the 5' RACE reads into MiXCR, producing one record per CDR3 protein. The profile shows 30,000 to 45,000 distinct CDR3 sequences, roughly 4% of them singletons. Sequencing was carried out using whole blood. This chain connects TRBV6-6 to TRBJ1-5; D not certain. This TCR was recovered from an adult who was a healthcare worker with PCR-confirmed SARS-CoV-2 infection or an uninfected control (not recorded which). CDR3 residues: CASSYAESNQPQHF. CDR3 nucleotide sequence: TGTGCCAGCAGTTACGCGGAAAGCAATCAGCCCCAGCATTTT.